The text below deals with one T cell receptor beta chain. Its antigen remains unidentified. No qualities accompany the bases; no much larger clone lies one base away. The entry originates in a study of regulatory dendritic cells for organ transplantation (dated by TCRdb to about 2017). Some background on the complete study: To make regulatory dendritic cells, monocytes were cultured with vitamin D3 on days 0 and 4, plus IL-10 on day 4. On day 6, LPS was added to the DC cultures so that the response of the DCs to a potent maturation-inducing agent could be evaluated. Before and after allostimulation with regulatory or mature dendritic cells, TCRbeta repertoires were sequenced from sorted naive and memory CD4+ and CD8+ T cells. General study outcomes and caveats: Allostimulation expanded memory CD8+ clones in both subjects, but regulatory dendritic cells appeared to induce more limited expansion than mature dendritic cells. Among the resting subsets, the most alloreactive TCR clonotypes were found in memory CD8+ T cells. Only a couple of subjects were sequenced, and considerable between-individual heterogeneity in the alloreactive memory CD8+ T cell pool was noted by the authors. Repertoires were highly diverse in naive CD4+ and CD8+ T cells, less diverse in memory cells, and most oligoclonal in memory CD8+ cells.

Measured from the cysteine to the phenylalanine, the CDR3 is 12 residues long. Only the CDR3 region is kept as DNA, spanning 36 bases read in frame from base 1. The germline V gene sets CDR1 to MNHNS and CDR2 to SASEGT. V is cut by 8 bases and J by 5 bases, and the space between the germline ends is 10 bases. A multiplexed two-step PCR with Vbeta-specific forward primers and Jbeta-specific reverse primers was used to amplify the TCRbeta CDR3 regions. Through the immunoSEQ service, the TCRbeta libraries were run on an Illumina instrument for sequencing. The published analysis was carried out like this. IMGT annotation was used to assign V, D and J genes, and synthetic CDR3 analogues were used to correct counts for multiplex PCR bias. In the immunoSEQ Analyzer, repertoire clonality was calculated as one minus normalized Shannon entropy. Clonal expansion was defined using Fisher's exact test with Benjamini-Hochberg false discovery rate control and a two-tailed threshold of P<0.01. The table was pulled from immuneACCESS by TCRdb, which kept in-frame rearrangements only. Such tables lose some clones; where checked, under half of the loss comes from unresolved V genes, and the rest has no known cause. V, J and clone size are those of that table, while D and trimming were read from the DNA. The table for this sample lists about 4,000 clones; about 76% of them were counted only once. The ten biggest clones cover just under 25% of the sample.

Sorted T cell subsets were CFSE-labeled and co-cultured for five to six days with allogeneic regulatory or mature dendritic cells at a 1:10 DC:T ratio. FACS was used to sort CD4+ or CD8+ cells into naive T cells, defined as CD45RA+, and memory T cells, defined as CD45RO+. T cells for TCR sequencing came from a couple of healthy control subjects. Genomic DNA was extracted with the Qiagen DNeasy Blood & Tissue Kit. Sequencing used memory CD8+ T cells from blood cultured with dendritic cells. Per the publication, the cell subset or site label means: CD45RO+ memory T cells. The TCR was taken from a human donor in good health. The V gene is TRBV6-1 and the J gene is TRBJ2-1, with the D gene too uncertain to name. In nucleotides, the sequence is TGTGCCAGCCTAGACCGAGACAATGAGCAGTTCTTC. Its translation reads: CASLDRDNEQFF.